The 14 T cell receptor beta chains given below trace back to one sample, sequenced in a study of breast tumors, draining lymph nodes, adjacent tissues (dated by TCRdb to 2016 to 2017). Receptors were amplified or captured by multiplex PCR. The sequencer was an Illumina HiSeq 2000. The raw public data were reprocessed by TCRdb itself: fastp quality trimming at Q25, MiXCR clonotype calling, in-frame beta chains only. Entries are consolidated by CDR3 protein sequence, retaining the most common genes and DNA. This sample has 80,000 to 130,000 distinct CDR3 sequences in its table, and roughly 20% of those were observed once. The ten top clones hold around 1.3% of the sample. Lymph node samples were obtained from the axillary draining lymph nodes of breast cancer patients. Sequenced: axillary lymph node tissue. The source is a female donor with breast cancer. Some clones in this sample may be carry-over from other donors' samples.

This clonotype came up many times. The rearrangement uses TRBV19 and TRBJ1-5; D remains unclear. Germline lookup yields CDR1 LNHDA and CDR2 SQIVND (reference sequence). The CDR3 is made up of 15 amino acids. V was clipped by 4 bases and J by 4 bases, with 14 bases between them. CDR3 nucleotide sequence: TGTGCCAGTAGTACGAATCGATGGAGGAATCAGCCCCAGCATTTT. It is translated as CASSTNRWRNQPQHF.

Only a few counts were recorded for this clonotype. One base away lies a much larger clone, so this may be a sequencing read error. The chain is built from TRBV11-1 and TRBJ1-3, with 7 nucleotides matching TRBD1. Germline V gene data show CDR1 as SGHAT and CDR2 as FQDESV (reference sequence). The CDR3 is 15 amino acids. CDR3 bases: TGTACCAGCAGCGTCGGGACAGCGAACGGAAACACCATATATTTT. Protein sequence: CTSSVGTANGNTIYF.

In its sample, this clonotype was seen many times. The chain couples TRBV13 to TRBJ2-7; TRBD2 agrees at 8 bases. CDR3 size: 20 residues. Trimming at V came to 5 bases and at J to 2 bases, leaving 23 bases not matched to a gene. Germline lookup yields CDR1 PRHDT and CDR2 FYEKMQ (reference sequence). CDR3: CASSRTSFRRLAGETYEQYF. CDR3 DNA sequence: TGTGCCAGCAGCCGGACTAGCTTTCGTCGTCTGGCTGGGGAGACCTACGAGCAGTACTTC.

Remarks on this clonotype: A read error may be the cause here, since a much bigger clone is one base away. V is TRBV9 and J is TRBJ2-1; D remains ambiguous. Germline CDR1 is SGDLS and CDR2 is YYNGEE. The CDR3 is 15 residues long. Here the CDR3 reads CASSVGGISYNERFF. CDR3 DNA: TGTGCCAGCAGCGTAGGAGGCATATCCTACAATGAGCGGTTCTTC.

This clonotype was seen ten or more times. This sequence joins TRBV7-9 and TRBJ2-5, with TRBD2 matching over 13 bases. Germline V gene sequence: CDR1 SEHNR, CDR2 FQNEAQ (reference sequence). The V and J ends lost 2 bases and 3 bases, in that order; junction bases with no gene match: 3. This CDR3 is built from 16 residues. CDR3 sequence reads: CASSLFGLAGEETQYF. DNA of the CDR3: TGTGCCAGCAGCTTATTCGGACTAGCGGGAGAAGAGACCCAGTACTTC.

The table lists this clonotype with many counts. The J gene is TRBJ2-2, the V gene TRBV20-1, with D hard to call. This CDR3 is 14 amino acids long. Germline V CDR1 and CDR2: DFQATT, SNEGSKA (reference sequence). V was shortened by 0 bases and J by 5 bases, with 10 bases between the two germline ends. The CDR3 DNA reads TGCAGTGCTAGAGAAGGTGCTATGACCGGGGAGCTGTTTTTT. Its protein is CSAREGAMTGELFF.

In its sample, this clonotype was seen a few times. The chain carries TRBV28 and TRBJ1-5; 7 nucleotides line up with TRBD1. Looked up from germline, CDR1 is MDHEN and CDR2 is SYDVKM. There are 15 residues in the CDR3. After removal of 2 bases from V and 1 base from J, the junction contained 2 bases not matched to a gene. The CDR3 DNA follows: TGTGCCAGCAGTTTAGGGGGACAGAGCAATCAGCCCCAGCATTTT. Protein sequence: CASSLGGQSNQPQHF. Drawing the rest from reference TRBV28 and TRBJ1-5, the complete variable domain is DVKVTQSSRYLVKRTGEKVFLECVQDMDHENMFWYRQDPGLGLRLIYFSYDVKMKEKGDIPEGYSVSREKKERFSLILESASTNQTSMYLCASSLGGQSNQPQHFGDGTRLSIL.

A few counts support this clonotype. This sequence joins TRBV12-3 or TRBV12-4 and TRBJ1-5; no clear D. V was clipped by 7 bases and J by 0 bases, with 13 bases between them. This CDR3 has 15 amino acids. CDR3 sequence: CASTLNPYSNQPQHF. The DNA of the CDR3 is TGTGCCAGCACCCTTAACCCGTATAGCAATCAGCCCCAGCATTTT.

With respect to this clonotype: It may be a read error: a sequence one base away is much more abundant. The chain has TRBV5-1 and TRBJ1-2; D possibly corresponds to TRBD1 (5 bases). The CDR3 length is 15 residues. The V gene's germline CDR1 is SGHRS and CDR2 YFSETQ. The CDR3 sequence: CAGSLGTGPNYGYTF. Written as DNA, the CDR3 is TGCGCCGGCAGCTTGGGAACGGGACCGAACTATGGCTACACCTTC.

This clonotype was found many times. The chain links TRBV5-1 to TRBJ2-7; 9 positions agree with TRBD1. The CDR3 sequence is 14 residues long. Per germline, CDR1 SGHRS and CDR2 YFSETQ. With 3 bases clipped from V and 3 bases from J, the junction kept 4 bases outside the gene matches. CDR3 coding DNA: TGCGCCAGCAGCTGGGGGGACAGGGACTACGAGCAGTACTTC. Translating gives CASSWGDRDYEQYF. Supplemented by reference TRBV5-1 and TRBJ2-7, the full variable domain reads KAGVTQTPRYLIKTRGQQVTLSCSPISGHRSVSWYQQTPGQGLQFLFEYFSETQRNKGNFPGRFSGRQFSNSRSEMNVSTLELGDSALYLCASSWGDRDYEQYFGPGTRLTVT.

This clonotype was recorded many times. V usage is TRBV6-5 and J usage is TRBJ2-7; D may correspond to TRBD1 or TRBD2 (5 bases each). The V gene's germline CDR1 is MNHEY and CDR2 SVGAGI. This CDR3 contains 15 residues. The V end lost 0 bases, the J end lost 4 bases, and 13 bases lay between the germline ends. CDR3 in DNA: TGTGCCAGCAGTTACTCCGGGACCCAAATATACGAGCAGTACTTC. Protein product: CASSYSGTQIYEQYF.

The rearrangement joins TRBV5-6 to TRBJ2-1, with no clear D. Deletions cut 2 bases from V and 0 bases from J, with 9 bases between. Germline V gives CDR1 SGHDT, CDR2 YYEEEE. The CDR3 has 15 residues. The DNA of the CDR3 is TGTGCCAGCAGCTTCCGCGTACCCTCCTACAATGAGCAGTTCTTC. Translating it yields CASSFRVPSYNEQFF.

This clonotype was recorded many times. In DNA form, the CDR3 reads TGTGCCAGTATGGTGAAGGGTCGCAATACGCAGTATTTT. This codes for CASMVKGRNTQYF. This chain joins TRBV19 and TRBJ2-3; no clear D gene. Germline-derived CDR1 and CDR2 are LNHDA and SQIVND (reference sequence). There are 13 residues in the CDR3. V lost 7 bases and J 7 bases, leaving 15 bases between the germline ends.

About this clonotype: This may come from a read error, since a much larger clone is one base off. The J gene is TRBJ2-1, the V gene TRBV5-1; 14 positions match TRBD2. Germline V lookup: CDR1 SGHRS, CDR2 YFSETQ. With 4 bases clipped from V and 15 bases from J, the junction kept 6 bases outside the gene matches. The CDR3 runs 13 residues. CDR3 in DNA: TGCGCCAGCAGCCCAGGGACTAGCGGGAGCAGGTTCTTC. Amino acids: CASSPGTSGSRFF.